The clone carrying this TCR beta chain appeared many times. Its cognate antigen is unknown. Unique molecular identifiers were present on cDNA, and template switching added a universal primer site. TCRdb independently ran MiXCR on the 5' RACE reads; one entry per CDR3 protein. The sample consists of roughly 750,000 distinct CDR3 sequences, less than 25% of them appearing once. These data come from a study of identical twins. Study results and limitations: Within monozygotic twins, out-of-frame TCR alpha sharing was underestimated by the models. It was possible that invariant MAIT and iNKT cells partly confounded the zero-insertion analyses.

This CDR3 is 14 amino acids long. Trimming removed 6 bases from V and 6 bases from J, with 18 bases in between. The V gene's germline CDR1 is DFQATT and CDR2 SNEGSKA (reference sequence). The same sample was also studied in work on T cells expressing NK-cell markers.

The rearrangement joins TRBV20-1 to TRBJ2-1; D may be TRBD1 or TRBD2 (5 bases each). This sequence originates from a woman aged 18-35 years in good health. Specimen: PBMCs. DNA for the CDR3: TGCAGTGCATTCACCAGGGCTAGCAGCAATGAGCAGTTCTTC. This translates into CSAFTRASSNEQFF.